This passage covers 2 T cell receptor beta chains from one sample sequenced in a study of blood T cells in healthy people across ages. Through a sample-barcoded 5' primer and a J-beta primer mix, a second PCR was run for 7 to 11 cycles. TCRdb re-derived calls from the 5' RACE reads in MiXCR, one entry per CDR3 protein. Altogether about 380,000 distinct CDR3 sequences are present, roughly half being singletons, with the ten largest covering 45% to 60%. The sequenced sample consisted of blood. The receptors here all came from a man aged 55-75 years in good health.

The chain is built from TRBV5-1 and TRBJ2-1, with D possibly TRBD1 on 5 matching bases. The CDR3 length is 12 residues. CDR1 is SGHRS and CDR2 is YFSETQ in the germline V gene. The germline V and J ends were trimmed by 2 bases and 9 bases, with 9 bases remaining between them. The CDR3 region is CASSLGASEQFF. CDR3 bases: TGCGCCAGCAGCTTAGGGGCTTCTGAGCAGTTCTTC. Complete variable domain (other parts from reference TRBV5-1 and TRBJ2-1): KAGVTQTPRYLIKTRGQQVTLSCSPISGHRSVSWYQQTPGQGLQFLFEYFSETQRNKGNFPGRFSGRQFSNSRSEMNVSTLELGDSALYLCASSLGASEQFFGPGTRLTVL.

The chain is built from TRBV20-1 and TRBJ2-7; 9 bases line up with TRBD1. Looked up from germline, CDR1 is DFQATT and CDR2 is SNEGSKA (reference sequence). This CDR3 contains 15 residues. V shed 5 bases and J 6 bases; nucleotides not matched to a gene: 14. CDR3 bases: TGCAGTGCTCGAAGGACAGGGGCAACCTCCCCCGAGCAGTACTTC. It translates to CSARRTGATSPEQYF.